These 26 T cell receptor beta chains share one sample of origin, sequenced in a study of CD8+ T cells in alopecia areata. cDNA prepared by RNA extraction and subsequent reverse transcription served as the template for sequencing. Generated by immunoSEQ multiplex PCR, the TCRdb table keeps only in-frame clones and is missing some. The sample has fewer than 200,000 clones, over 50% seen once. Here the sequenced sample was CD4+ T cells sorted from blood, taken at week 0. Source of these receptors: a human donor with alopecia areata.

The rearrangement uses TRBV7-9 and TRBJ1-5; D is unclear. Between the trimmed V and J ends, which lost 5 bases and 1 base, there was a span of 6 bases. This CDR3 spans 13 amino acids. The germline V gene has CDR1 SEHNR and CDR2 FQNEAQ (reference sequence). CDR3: CASSMDSNQPQHF. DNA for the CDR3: TGTGCCAGCAGCATGGACAGCAATCAGCCCCAGCATTTT. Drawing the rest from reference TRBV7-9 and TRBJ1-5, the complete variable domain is DTGVSQNPRHKITKRGQNVTFRCDPISEHNRLYWYRQTLGQGPEFLTYFQNEAQLEKSRLLSDRFSAERPKGSFSTLEIQRTEQGDSAMYLCASSMDSNQPQHFGDGTRLSIL.

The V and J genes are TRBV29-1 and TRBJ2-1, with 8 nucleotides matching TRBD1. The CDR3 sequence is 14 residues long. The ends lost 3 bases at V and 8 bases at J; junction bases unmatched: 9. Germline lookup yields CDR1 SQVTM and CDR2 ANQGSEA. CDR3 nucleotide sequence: TGCAGCGTTGACCGGACAGGGTATTCGTATGAGCAGTTCTTC. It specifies CSVDRTGYSYEQFF.

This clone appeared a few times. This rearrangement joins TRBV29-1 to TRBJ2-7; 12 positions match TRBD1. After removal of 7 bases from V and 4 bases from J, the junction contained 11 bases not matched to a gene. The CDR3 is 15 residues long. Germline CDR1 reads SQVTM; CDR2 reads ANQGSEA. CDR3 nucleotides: TGCAGCGCTCATAGTCCGGGACAGGGGGCTTACGAGCAGTACTTC. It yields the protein CSAHSPGQGAYEQYF.

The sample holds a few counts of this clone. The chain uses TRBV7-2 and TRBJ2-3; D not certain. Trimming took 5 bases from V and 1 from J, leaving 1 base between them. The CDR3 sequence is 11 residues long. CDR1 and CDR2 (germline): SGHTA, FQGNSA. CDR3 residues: CASSRTDTQYF. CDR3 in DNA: TGTGCCAGCAGCCGCACAGATACGCAGTATTTT.

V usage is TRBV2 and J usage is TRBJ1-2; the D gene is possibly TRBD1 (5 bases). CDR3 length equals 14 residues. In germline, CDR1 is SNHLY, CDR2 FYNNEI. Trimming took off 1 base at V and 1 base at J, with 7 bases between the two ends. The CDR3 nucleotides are TGTGCCAGCAGTGAAGGACAGCTTAACTATGGCTACACCTTC. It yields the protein CASSEGQLNYGYTF.

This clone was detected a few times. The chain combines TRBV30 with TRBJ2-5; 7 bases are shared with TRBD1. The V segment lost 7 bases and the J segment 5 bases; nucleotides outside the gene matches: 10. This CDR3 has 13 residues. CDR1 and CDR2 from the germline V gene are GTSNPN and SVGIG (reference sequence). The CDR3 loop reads CALRDRVGETQYF. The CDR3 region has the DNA TGTGCCTTGCGAGACAGGGTGGGGGAGACCCAGTACTTC.

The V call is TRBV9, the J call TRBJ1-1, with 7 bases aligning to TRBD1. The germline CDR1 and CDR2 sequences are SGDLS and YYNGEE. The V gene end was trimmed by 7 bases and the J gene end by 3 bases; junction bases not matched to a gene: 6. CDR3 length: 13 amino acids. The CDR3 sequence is CASGLTGDTEAFF. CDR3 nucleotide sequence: TGTGCCAGCGGACTCACAGGGGACACTGAAGCTTTCTTT.

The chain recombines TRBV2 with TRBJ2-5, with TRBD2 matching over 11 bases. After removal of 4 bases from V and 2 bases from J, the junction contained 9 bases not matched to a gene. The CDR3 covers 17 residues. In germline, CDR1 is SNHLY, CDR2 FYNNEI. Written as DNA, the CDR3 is TGTGCCAGCAGTGGGTTAACTAGCGGGGGCCAACAAGAGACCCAGTACTTC. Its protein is CASSGLTSGGQQETQYF.

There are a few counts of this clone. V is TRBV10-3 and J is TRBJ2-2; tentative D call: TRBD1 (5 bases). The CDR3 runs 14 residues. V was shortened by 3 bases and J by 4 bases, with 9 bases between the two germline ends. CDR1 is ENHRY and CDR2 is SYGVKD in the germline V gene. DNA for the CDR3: TGTGCCATCAGTGACAGGGTTTTCACCGGGGAGCTGTTTTTT. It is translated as CAISDRVFTGELFF.

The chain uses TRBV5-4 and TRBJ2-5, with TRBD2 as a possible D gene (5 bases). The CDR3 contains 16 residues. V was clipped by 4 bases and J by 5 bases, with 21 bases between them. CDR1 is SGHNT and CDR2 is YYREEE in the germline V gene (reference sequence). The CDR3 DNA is TGTGCCAGCAGCCCCGCCGGACTGAGGGTAGGGGAGACCCAGTACTTC. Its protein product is CASSPAGLRVGETQYF.

CDR3 amino acids: CASTQGLAGVDTQYF. CDR3 DNA sequence: TGCGCCAGCACCCAAGGGCTAGCGGGCGTAGATACGCAGTATTTT. The rearrangement links TRBV10-2 to TRBJ2-3, with TRBD2 matching over 8 bases. Per the germline V gene, CDR1 is WSHSY and CDR2 is SAAADI. J gave up 5 bases and V 7 bases, and 11 bases lay outside the gene matches. The CDR3 is made up of 15 amino acids.

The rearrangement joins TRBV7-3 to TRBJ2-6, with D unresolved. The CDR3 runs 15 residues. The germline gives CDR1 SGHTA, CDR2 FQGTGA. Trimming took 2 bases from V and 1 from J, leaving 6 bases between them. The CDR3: CASSLSRSGANVLTF. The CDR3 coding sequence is TGTGCCAGCAGCTTATCAAGGTCTGGGGCCAACGTCCTGACTTTC.

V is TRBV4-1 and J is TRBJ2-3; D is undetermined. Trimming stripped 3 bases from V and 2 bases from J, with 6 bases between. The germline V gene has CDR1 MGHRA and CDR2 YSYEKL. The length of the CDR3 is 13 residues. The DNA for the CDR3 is TGCGCCAGCAGCCAGGTGAACACAGATACGCAGTATTTT. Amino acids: CASSQVNTDTQYF.

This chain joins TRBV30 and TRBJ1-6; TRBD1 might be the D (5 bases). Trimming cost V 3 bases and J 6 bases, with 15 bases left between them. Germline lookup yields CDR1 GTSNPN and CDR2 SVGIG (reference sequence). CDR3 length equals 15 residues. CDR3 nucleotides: TGTGCCTGGAGATTTCCGGGACGGACTAATTCACCCCTCCACTTT. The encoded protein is CAWRFPGRTNSPLHF.

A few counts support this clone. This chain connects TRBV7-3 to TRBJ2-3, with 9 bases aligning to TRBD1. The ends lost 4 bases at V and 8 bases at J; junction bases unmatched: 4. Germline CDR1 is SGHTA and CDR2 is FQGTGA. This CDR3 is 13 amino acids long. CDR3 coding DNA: TGTGCCAGCAGCTGGACAGGGGACGGTACGCAGTATTTT. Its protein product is CASSWTGDGTQYF.

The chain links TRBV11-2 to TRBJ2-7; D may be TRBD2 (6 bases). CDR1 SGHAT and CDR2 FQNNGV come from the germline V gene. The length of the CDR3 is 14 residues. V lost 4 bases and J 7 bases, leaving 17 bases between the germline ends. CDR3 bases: TGTGCCAGCAGCTACTCCGGGACTGATTCTGAGCAGTACTTC. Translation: CASSYSGTDSEQYF.

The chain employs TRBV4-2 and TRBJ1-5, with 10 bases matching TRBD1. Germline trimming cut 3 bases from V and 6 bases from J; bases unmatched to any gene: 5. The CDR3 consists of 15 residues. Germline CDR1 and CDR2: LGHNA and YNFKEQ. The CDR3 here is CASSQRQGATQPQHF. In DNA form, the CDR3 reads TGTGCCAGCAGCCAGAGACAGGGGGCGACTCAGCCCCAGCATTTT.

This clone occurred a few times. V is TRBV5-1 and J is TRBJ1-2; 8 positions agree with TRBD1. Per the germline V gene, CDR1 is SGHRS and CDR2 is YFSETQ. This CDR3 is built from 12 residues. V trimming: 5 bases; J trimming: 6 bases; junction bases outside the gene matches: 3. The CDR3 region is CASSGQGDGYTF. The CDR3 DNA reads TGCGCCAGCAGTGGACAGGGTGATGGCTACACCTTC.

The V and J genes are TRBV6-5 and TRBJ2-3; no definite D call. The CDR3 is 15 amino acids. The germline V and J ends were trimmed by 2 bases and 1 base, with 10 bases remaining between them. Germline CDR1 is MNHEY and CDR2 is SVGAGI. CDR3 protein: CASSYRGVRTDTQYF. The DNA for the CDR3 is TGTGCCAGCAGTTACCGTGGGGTCCGCACAGATACGCAGTATTTT.

The DNA of the CDR3 is TGTGCCAGCAGCTTATTCTCCGGGGTTCAAGAGACCCAGTACTTC. This encodes CASSLFSGVQETQYF. The chain combines TRBV11-2 with TRBJ2-5; possibly TRBD2 for D (5 bases). CDR1 is SGHAT and CDR2 is FQNNGV in the germline V gene. With 2 bases removed from V and 2 bases from J, the gap between germline ends came to 12 bases. The CDR3 extends over 15 amino acids.

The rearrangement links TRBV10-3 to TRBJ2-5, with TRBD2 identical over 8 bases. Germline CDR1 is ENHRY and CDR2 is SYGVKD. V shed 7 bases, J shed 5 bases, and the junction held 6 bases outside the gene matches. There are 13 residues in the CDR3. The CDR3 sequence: CAIKDGGAETQYF. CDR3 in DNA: TGTGCCATCAAAGACGGGGGGGCGGAGACCCAGTACTTC.

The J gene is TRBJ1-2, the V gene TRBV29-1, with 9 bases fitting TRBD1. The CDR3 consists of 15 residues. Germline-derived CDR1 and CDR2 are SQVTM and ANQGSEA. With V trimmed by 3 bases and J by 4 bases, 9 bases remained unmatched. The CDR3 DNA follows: TGCAGCGTTGATGATACAGGGGGCGAGTTCTATGGCTACACCTTC. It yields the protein CSVDDTGGEFYGYTF.

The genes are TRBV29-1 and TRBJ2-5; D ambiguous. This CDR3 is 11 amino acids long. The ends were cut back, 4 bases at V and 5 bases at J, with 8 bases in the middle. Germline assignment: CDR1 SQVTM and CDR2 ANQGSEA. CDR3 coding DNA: TGCAGCGTTGGGTCCGGGGAGACCCAGTACTTC. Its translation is CSVGSGETQYF.

Here the CDR3 reads CARSPDTPATDTQYF. CDR3 bases: TGTGCCAGAAGCCCGGACACCCCTGCCACAGATACGCAGTATTTT. The rearrangement joins TRBV5-3 to TRBJ2-3, with D possibly matching TRBD1 (5 bases). TRBV5-3 is an ORF, with its function uncertain. V was pared by 4 bases and J by 2 bases, with 14 bases between. CDR3 length equals 15 residues.

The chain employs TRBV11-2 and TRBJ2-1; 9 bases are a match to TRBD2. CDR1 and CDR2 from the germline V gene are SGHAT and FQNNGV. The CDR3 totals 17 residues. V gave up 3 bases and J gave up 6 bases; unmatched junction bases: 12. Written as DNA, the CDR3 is TGTGCCAGCAGCTTTATGATTGGAAGCGGGGGGCCCAATGAGCAGTTCTTC. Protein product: CASSFMIGSGGPNEQFF.

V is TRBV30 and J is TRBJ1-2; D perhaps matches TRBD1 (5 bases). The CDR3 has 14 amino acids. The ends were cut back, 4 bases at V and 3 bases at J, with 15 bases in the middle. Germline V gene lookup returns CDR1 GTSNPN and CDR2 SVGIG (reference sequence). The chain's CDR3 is CAWTQMGGHYGYTF. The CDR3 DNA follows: TGTGCCTGGACCCAAATGGGGGGTCACTATGGCTACACCTTC.